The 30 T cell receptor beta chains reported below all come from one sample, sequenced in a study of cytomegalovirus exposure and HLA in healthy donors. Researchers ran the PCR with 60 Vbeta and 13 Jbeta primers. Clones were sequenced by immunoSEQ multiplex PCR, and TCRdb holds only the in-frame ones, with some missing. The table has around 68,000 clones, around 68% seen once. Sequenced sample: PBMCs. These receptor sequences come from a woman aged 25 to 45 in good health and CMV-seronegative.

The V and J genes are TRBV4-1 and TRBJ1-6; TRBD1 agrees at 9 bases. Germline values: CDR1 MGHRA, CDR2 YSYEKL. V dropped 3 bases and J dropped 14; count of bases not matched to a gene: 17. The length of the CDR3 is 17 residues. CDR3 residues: CASSQRVSGQGVFTLHF. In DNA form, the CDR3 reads TGCGCCAGCAGCCAGAGAGTATCGGGACAGGGAGTTTTCACCCTCCACTTT.

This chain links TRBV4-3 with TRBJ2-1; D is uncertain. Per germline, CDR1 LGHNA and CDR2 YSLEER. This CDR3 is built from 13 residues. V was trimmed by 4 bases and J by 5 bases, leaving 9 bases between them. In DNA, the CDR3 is TGCGCCAGCAGCCTCGTAATTAACAATGAGCAGTTCTTC. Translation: CASSLVINNEQFF.

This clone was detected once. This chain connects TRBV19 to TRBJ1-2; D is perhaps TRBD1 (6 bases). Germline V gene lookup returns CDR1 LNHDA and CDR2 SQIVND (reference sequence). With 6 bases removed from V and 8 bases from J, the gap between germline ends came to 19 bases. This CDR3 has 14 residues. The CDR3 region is CASSKSTLTGGYTF. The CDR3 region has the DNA TGTGCCAGTAGCAAGTCTACACTTACAGGGGGCTACACCTTC.

The CDR3, as DNA: TGTGCCAGCAGCCAGGGTAGCGGAGCCTACGAGCAGTACTTC. Amino acids: CASSQGSGAYEQYF. The V gene is TRBV4-2, the J gene TRBJ2-7, with D possibly being TRBD2 (6 bases). The CDR3 runs to 14 residues. CDR1 LGHNA and CDR2 YNFKEQ come from the germline V gene. The V gene lost 3 bases and the J gene lost 2 bases, with 11 bases spanning the gap.

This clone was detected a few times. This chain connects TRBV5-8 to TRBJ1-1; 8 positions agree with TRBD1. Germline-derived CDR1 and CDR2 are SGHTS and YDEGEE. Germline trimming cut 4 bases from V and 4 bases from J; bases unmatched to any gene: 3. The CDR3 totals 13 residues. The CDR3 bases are TGTGCCAGCAGCAGGACAGGGATCACTGAAGCTTTCTTT. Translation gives CASSRTGITEAFF.

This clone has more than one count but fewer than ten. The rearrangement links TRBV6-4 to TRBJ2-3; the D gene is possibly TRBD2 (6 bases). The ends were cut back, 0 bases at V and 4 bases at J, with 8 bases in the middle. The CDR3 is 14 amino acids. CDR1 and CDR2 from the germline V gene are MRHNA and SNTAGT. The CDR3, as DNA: TGTGCCAGCAGTGACTCGGCTAGCGCAGATACGCAGTATTTT. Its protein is CASSDSASADTQYF.

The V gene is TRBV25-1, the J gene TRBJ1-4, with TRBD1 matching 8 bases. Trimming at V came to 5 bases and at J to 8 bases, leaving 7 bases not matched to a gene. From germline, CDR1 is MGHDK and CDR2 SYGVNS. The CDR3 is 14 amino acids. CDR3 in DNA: TGTGCCAGCAGTCCACAGGGGGAAGAGGAAAAACTGTTTTTT. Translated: CASSPQGEEEKLFF.

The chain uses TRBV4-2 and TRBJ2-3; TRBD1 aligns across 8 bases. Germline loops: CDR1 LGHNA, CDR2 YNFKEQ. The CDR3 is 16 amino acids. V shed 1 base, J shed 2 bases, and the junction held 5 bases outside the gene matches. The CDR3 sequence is CASSQGTGPLTDTQYF. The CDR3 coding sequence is TGTGCCAGCAGCCAAGGGACAGGGCCCCTCACAGATACGCAGTATTTT.

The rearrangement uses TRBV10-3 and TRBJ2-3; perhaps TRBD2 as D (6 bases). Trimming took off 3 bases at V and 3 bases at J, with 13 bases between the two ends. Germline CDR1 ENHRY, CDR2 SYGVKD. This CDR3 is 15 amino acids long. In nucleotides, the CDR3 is TGTGCCATCAGTGATTATCCGGGGGAGACAGATACGCAGTATTTT. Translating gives CAISDYPGETDTQYF.

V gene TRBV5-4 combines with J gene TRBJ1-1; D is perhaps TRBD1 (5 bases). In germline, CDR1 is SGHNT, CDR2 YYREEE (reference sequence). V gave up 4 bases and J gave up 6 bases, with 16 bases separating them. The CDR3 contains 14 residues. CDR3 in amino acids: CASSLEIGVPEAFF. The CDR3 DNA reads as TGTGCCAGCAGCCTTGAGATAGGGGTGCCTGAAGCTTTCTTT.

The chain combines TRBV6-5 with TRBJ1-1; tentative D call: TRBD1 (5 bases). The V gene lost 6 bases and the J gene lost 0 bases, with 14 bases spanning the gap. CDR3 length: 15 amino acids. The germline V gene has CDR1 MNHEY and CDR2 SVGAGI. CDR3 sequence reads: CASSPMTALNTEAFF. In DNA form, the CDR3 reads TGTGCCAGCAGCCCTATGACAGCTTTGAACACTGAAGCTTTCTTT.

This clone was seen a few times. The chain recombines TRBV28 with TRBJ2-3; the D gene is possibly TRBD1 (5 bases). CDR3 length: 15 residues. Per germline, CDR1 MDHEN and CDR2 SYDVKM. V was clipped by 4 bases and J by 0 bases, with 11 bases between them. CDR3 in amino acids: CASSSATASTDTQYF. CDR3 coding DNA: TGTGCCAGCAGTTCCGCGACAGCTAGCACAGATACGCAGTATTTT.

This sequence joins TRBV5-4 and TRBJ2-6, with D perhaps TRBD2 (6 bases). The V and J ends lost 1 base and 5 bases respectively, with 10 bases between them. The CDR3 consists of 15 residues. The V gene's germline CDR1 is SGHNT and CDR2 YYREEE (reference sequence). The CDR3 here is CASSLRGARANVLTF. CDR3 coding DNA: TGTGCCAGCAGCTTGCGCGGGGCTCGGGCCAACGTCCTGACTTTC.

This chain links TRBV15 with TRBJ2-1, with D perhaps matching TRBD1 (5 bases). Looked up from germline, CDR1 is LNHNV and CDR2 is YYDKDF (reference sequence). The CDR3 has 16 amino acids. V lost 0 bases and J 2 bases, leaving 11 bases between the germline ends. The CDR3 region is CATSRDGVGPYNEQFF. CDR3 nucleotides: TGTGCCACCAGCAGAGATGGAGTGGGGCCCTACAATGAGCAGTTCTTC.

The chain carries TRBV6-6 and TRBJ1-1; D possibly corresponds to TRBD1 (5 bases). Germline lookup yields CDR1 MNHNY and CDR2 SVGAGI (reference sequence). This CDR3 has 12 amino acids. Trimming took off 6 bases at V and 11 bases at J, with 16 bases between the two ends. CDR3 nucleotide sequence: TGTGCCAGCAGCCGGTGGGGAGGGGCGGCTTTCTTT. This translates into CASSRWGGAAFF.

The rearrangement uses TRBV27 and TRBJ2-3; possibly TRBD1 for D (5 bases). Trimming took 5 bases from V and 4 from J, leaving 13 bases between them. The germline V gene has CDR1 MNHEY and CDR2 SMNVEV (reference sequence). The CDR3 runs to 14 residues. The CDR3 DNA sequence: TGTGCCAGCAGTCCGACTCAAGGGGCAGATACGCAGTATTTT. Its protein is CASSPTQGADTQYF.

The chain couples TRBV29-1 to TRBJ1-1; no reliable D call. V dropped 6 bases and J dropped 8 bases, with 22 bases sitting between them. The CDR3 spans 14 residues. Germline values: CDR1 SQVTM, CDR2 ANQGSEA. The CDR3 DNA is TGCAGCGTCCCCCGGGGAGCCGTCTTTTCGGAAGCTTTCTTT. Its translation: CSVPRGAVFSEAFF.

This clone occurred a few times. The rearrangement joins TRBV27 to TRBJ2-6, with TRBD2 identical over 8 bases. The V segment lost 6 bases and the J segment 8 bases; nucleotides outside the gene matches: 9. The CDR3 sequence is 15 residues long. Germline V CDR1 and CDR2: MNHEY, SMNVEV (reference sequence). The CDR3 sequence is CASRDRTSPSNVLTF. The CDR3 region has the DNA TGTGCCAGCAGGGATCGGACTAGCCCATCCAACGTCCTGACTTTC.

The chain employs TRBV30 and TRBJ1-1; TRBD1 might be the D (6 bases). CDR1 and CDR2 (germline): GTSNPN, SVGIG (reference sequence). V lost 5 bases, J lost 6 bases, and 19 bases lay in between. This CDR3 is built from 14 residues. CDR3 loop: CAWDGGAGGAEAFF. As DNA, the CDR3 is TGTGCCTGGGACGGGGGGGCCGGGGGCGCTGAAGCTTTCTTT.

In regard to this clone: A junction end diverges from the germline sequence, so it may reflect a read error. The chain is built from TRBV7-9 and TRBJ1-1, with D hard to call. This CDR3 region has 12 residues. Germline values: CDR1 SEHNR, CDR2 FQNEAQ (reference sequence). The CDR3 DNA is TGTGTCAGCAGCCCGCGCTACACTGAAGCTTTCTTT. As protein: CVSSPRYTEAFF.

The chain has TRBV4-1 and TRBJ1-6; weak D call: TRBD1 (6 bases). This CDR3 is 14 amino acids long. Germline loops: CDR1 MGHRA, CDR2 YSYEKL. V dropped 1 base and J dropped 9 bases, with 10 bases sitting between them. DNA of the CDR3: TGCGCCAGCAGCCAAGCAGGGGAAGGTTCACCCCTCCACTTT. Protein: CASSQAGEGSPLHF.

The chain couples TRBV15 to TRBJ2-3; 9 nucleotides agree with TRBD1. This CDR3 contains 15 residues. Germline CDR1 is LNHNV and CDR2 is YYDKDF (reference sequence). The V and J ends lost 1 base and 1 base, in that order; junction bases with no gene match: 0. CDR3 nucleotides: TGTGCCACCAGCAGAGGGACAGGGGGCACAGATACGCAGTATTTT. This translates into CATSRGTGGTDTQYF.

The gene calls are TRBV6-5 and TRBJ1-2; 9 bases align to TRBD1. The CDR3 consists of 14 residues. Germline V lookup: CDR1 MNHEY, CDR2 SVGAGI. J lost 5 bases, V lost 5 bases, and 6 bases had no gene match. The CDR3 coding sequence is TGTGCCAGCAGTGAATCCGGGACAGGGTATGGCTACACCTTC. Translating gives CASSESGTGYGYTF.

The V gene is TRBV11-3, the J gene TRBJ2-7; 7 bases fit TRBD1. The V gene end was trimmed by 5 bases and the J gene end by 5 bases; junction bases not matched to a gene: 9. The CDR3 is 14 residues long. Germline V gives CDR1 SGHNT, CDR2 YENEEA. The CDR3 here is CASSPGTAVNEQYF. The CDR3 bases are TGTGCCAGCAGCCCCGGGACAGCAGTCAACGAGCAGTACTTC.

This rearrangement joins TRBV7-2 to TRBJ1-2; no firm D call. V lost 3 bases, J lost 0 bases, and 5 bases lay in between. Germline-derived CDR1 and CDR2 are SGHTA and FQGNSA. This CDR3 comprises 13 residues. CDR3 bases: TGTGCCAGCAGCTTGAGTACTAACTATGGCTACACCTTC. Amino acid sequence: CASSLSTNYGYTF.

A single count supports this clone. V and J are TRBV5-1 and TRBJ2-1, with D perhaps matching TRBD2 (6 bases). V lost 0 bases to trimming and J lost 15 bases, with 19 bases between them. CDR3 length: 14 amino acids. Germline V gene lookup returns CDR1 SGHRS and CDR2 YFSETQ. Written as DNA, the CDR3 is TGCGCCAGCAGCTTGGGGGACTCCTCTCAGGTACCGTTCTTC. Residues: CASSLGDSSQVPFF.

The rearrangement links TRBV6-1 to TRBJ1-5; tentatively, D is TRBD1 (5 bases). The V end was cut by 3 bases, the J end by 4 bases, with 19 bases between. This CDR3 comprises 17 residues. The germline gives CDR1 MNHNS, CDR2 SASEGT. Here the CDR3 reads CASSDGVSNRINQPQHF. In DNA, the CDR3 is TGTGCCAGCAGTGATGGGGTATCAAACAGGATTAATCAGCCCCAGCATTTT.

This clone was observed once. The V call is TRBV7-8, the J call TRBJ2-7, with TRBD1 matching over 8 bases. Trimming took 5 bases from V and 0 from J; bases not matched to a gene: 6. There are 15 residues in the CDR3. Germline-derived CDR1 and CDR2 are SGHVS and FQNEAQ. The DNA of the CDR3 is TGTGCCAGCAGCAAATGGACAGGGACCTCCTACGAGCAGTACTTC. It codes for CASSKWTGTSYEQYF.

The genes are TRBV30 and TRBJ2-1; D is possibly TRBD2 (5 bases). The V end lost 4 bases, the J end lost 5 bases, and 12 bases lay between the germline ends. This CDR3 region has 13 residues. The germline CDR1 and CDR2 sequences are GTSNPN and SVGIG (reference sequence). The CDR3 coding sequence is TGTGCCTGGATGCCGGGAATAAACAATGAGCAGTTCTTC. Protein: CAWMPGINNEQFF.

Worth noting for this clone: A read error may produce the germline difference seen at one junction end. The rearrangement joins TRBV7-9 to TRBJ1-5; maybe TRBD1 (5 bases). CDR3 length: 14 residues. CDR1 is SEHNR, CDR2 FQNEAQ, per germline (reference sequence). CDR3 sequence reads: CASSPPEDNQHQHF. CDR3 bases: TGTGCCAGCAGCCCACCAGAGGACAATCAGCACCAGCATTTT.